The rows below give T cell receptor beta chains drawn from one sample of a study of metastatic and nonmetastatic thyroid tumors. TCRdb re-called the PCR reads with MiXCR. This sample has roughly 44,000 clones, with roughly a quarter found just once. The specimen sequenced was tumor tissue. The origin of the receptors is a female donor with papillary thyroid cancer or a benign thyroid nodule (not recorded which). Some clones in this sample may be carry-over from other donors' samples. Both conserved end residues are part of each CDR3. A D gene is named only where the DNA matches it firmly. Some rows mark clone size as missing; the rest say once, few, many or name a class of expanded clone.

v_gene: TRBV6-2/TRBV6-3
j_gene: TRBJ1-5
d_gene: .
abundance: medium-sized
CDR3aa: CASRDRSNQPQHF
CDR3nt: TGTGCCAGCCGAGACCGATCCAATCAGCCCCAGCATTTT

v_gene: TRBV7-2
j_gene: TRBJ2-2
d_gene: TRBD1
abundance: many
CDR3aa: CASSPGGQGNTGELFF
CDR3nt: TGTGCCAGCAGCCCTGGGGGACAGGGGAACACCGGGGAGCTGTTTTTT

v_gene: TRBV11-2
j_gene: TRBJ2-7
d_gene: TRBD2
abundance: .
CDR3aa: CASSYTSGLVGDRREQYF
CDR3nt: TGTGCCAGCAGCTACACATCGGGACTAGTGGGAGATAGGCGCGAGCAGTACTTC

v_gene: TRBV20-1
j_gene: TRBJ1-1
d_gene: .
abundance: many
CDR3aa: CSARAPLGGYRTEAFF
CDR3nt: TGCAGTGCTAGAGCCCCCCTGGGGGGATATAGGACTGAAGCTTTCTTT

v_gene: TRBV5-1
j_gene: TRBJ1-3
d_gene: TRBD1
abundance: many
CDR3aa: CASSASGQGSGNTIYF
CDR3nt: TGCGCCAGCAGCGCCTCGGGACAGGGCTCTGGAAACACCATATATTTT

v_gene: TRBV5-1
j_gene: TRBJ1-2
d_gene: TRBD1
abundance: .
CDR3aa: CASSLGQGNYGYTF
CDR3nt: TGCGCCAGCAGCTTGGGACAGGGAAACTATGGCTACACCTTC

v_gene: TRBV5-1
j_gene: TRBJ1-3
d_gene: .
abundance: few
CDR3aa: CASSLEAGTAGNTIYF
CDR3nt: TGCGCCAGCAGCTTGGAAGCGGGGACGGCTGGAAACACCATATATTTT

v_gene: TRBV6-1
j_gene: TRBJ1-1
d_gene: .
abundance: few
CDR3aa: CAADVSTEAFF
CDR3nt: TGTGCCGCGGACGTAAGCACTGAAGCTTTCTTT

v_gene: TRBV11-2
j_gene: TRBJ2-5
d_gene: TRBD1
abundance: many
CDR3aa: CASSSTTGTGAQETQYF
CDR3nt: TGTGCCAGCAGCTCGACGACCGGGACAGGGGCCCAAGAGACCCAGTACTTC

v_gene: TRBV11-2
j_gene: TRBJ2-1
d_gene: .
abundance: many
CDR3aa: CASSLDPAAPNEQFF
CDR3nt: TGTGCCAGCAGCTTAGATCCGGCGGCCCCCAATGAGCAGTTCTTC

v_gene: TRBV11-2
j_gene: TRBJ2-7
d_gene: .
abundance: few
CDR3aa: CASSPARGGSSYEQYF
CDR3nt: TGTGCCAGCAGCCCTGCCAGGGGGGGGAGCTCCTACGAGCAGTACTTC